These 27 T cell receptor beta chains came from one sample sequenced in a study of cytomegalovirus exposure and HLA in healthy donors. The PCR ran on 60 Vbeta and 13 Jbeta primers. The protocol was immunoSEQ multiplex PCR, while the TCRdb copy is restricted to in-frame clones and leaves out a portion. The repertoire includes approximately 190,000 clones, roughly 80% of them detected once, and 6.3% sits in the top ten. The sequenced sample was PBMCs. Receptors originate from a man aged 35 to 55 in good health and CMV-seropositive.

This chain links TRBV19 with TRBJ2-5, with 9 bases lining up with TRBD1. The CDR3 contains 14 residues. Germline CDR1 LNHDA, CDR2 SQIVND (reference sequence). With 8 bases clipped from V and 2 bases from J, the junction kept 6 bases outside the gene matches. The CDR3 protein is CASQTGGLQETQYF. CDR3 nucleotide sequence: TGTGCCAGTCAGACAGGGGGACTACAAGAGACCCAGTACTTC.

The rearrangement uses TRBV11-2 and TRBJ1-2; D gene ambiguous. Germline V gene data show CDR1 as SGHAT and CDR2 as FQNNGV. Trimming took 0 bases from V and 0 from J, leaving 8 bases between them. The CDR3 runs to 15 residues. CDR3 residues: CASSLEGVANYGYTF. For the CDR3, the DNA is TGTGCCAGCAGCTTAGAGGGAGTAGCTAACTATGGCTACACCTTC. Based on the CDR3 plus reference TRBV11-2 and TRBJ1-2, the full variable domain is EAGVAQSPRYKIIEKRQSVAFWCNPISGHATLYWYQQILGQGPKLLIQFQNNGVVDDSQLPKDRFSAERLKGVDSTLKIQPAKLEDSAVYLCASSLEGVANYGYTFGSGTRLTVV.

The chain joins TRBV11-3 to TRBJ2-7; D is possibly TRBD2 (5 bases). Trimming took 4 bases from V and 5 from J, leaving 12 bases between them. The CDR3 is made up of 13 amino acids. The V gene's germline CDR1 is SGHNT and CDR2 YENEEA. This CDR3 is CASSSIGVDEQYF. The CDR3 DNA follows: TGTGCCAGCAGCTCTATCGGGGTAGACGAGCAGTACTTC.

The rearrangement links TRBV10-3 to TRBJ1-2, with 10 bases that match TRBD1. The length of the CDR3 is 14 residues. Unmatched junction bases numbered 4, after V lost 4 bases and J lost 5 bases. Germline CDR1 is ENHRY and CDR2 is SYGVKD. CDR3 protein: CAISGQGANYGYTF. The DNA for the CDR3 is TGTGCCATCAGTGGACAGGGGGCGAATTATGGCTACACCTTC.

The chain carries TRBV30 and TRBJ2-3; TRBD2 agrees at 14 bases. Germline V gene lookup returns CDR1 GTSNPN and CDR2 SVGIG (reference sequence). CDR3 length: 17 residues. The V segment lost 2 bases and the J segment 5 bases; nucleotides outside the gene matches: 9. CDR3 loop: CAWSPKGLAGVKDTQYF. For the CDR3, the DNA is TGTGCCTGGAGTCCCAAGGGACTAGCGGGGGTTAAAGATACGCAGTATTTT. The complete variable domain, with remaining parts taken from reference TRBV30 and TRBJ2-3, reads SQTIHQWPATLVQPVGSPLSLECTVEGTSNPNLYWYRQAAGRGLQLLFYSVGIGQISSEVPQNLSASRPQDRQFILSSKKLLLSDSGFYLCAWSPKGLAGVKDTQYFGPGTRLTVL.

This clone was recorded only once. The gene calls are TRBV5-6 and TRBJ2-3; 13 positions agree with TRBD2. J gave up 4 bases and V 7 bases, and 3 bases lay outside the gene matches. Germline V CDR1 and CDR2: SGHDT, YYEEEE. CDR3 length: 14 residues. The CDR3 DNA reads TGTGCCAGCCTACTAGCGGGGGGGCCAGATACGCAGTATTTT. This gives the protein CASLLAGGPDTQYF.

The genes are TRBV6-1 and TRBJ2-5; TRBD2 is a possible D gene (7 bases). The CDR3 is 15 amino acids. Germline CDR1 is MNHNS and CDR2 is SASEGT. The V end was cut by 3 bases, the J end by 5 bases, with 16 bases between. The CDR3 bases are TGTGCCAGCAGTGAGAGCGAGGGGGGAGGGGAGACCCAGTACTTC. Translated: CASSESEGGGETQYF.

CDR3 DNA: TGTGCCATCAGTGAGTCGGTGGGGGGGAAGACCGAGACCCAGTACTTC. Residues: CAISESVGGKTETQYF. The rearrangement uses TRBV10-3 and TRBJ2-5; 7 nucleotides align to TRBD2. Losses at the gene ends were 0 bases for V and 5 bases for J; bases not matched to a gene: 9. Germline V lookup: CDR1 ENHRY, CDR2 SYGVKD. The CDR3 is 16 residues long.

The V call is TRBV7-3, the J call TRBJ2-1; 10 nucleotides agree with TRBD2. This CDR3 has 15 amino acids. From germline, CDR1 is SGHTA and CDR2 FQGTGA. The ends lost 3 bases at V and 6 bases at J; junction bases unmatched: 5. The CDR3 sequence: CASSLSGGAGNEQFF. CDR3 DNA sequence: TGTGCCAGCAGCTTGAGCGGGGGGGCTGGCAATGAGCAGTTCTTC.

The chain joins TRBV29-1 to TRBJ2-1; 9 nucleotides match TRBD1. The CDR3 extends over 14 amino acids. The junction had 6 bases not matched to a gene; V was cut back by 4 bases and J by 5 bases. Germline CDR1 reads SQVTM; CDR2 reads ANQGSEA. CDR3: CSVARDREDNEQFF. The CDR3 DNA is TGCAGCGTTGCCCGGGACAGGGAGGACAATGAGCAGTTCTTC.

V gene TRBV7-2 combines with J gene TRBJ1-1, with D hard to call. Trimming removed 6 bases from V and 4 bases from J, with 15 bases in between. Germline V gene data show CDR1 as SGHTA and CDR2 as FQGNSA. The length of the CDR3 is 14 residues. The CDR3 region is CASRERGSVTEAFF. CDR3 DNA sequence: TGTGCCAGCAGGGAAAGAGGTTCAGTCACTGAAGCTTTCTTT.

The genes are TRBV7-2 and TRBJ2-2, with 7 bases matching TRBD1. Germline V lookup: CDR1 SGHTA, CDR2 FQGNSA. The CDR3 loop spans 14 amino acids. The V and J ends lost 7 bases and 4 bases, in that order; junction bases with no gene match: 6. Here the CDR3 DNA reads TGTGCCAGCACCATCGGACAGGCCACCGGGGAGCTGTTTTTT. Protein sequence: CASTIGQATGELFF.

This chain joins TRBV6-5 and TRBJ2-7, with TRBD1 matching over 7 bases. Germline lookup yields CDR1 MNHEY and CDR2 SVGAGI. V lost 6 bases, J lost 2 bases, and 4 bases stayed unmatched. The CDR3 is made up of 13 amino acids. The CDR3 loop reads CASRRTGAYEQYF. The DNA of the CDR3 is TGTGCCAGCAGGAGGACAGGCGCCTACGAGCAGTACTTC.

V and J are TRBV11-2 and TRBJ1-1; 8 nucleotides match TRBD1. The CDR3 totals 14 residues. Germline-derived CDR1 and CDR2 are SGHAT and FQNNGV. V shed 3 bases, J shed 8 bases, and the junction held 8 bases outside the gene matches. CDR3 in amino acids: CASSLRTGTLEAFF. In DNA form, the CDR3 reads TGTGCCAGCAGCTTGAGGACAGGGACATTAGAAGCTTTCTTT.

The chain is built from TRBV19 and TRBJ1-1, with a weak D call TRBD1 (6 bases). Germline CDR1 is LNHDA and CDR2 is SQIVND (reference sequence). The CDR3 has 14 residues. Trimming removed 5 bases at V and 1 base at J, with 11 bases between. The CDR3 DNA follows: TGTGCCAGTAGTTCCCGGACAGCGAACACTGAAGCTTTCTTT. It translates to CASSSRTANTEAFF.

CDR3 region: CASSLLDNYEQYF. CDR3 nucleotides: TGCGCCAGCAGCTTGCTGGACAACTACGAGCAGTACTTC. The chain carries TRBV5-1 and TRBJ2-7, with D possibly matching TRBD1 (5 bases). The CDR3 is 13 residues long. The V end lost 1 base, the J end lost 3 bases, and 8 bases lay between the germline ends. The V gene's germline CDR1 is SGHRS and CDR2 YFSETQ.

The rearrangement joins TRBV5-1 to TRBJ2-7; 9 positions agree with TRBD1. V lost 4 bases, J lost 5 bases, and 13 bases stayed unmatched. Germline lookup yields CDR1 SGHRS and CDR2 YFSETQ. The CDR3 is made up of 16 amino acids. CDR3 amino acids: CASSRPGRTGVHEQYF. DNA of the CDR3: TGCGCCAGCAGCCGGCCGGGTCGGACAGGGGTACACGAGCAGTACTTC.

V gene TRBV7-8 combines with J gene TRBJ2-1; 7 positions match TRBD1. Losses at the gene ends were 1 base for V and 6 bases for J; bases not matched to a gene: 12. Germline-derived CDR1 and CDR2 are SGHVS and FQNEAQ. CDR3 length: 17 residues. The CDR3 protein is CASSLEVVDRLLNEQFF. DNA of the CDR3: TGTGCCAGCAGCTTAGAGGTAGTGGACAGGCTTCTCAATGAGCAGTTCTTC.

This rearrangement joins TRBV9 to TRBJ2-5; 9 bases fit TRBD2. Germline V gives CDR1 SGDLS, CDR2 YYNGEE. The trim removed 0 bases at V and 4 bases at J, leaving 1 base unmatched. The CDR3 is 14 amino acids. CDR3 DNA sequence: TGTGCCAGCAGCGTAGTGACTAGCGGAGAGACCCAGTACTTC. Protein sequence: CASSVVTSGETQYF.

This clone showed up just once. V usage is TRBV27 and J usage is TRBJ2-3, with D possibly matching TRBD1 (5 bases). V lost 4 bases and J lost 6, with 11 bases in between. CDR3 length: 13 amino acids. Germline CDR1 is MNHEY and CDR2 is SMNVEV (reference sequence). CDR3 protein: CASSSSGLDTQYF. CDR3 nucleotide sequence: TGTGCCAGCAGTTCCTCAGGGTTGGATACGCAGTATTTT.

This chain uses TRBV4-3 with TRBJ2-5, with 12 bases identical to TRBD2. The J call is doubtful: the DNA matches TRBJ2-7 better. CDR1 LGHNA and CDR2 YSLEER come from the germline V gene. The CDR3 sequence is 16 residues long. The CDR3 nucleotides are TGCGCCAGCAGCCAAGTTACTAGCGGGGGGACTTACGAGCAGTACTTC. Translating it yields CASSQVTSGGTYEQYF.

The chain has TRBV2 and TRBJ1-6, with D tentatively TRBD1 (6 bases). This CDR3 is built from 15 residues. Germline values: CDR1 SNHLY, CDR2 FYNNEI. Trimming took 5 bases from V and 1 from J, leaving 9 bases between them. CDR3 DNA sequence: TGTGCCAGCAGTAACAGGGTATCCTATAATTCACCCCTCCACTTT. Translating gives CASSNRVSYNSPLHF.

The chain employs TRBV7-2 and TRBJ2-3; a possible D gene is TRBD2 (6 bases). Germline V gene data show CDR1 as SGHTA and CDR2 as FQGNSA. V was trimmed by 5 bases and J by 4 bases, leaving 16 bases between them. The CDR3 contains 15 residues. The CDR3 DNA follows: TGTGCCAGCAGCCCCTCCGGGGGTAAAGCAGATACGCAGTATTTT. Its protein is CASSPSGGKADTQYF. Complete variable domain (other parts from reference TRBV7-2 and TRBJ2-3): GAGVSQSPSNKVTEKGKDVELRCDPISGHTALYWYRQSLGQGLEFLIYFQGNSAPDKSGLPSDRFSAERTGGSVSTLTIQRTQQEDSAVYLCASSPSGGKADTQYFGPGTRLTVL.

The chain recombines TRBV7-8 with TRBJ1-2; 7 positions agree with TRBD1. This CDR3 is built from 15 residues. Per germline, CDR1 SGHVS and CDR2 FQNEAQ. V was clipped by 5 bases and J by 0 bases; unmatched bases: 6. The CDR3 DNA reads TGTGCCAGCAGCCGAGCCGGGACAGCTAACTATGGCTACACCTTC. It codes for CASSRAGTANYGYTF.

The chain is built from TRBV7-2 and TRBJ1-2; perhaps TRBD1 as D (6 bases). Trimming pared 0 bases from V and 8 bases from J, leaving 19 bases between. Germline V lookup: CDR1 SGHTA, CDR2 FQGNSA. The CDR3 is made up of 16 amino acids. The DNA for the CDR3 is TGTGCCAGCAGCTTAGCGTTAGGGACAACTCGAGGCGGCTACACCTTC. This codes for CASSLALGTTRGGYTF.

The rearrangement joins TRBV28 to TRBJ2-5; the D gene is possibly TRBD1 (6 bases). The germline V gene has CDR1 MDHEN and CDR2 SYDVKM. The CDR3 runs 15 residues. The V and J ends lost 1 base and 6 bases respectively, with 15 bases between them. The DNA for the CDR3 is TGTGCCAGCAGTTTATCCGAACAGGGTATGAAGACCCAGTACTTC. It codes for CASSLSEQGMKTQYF.

The CDR3 DNA reads as TGTGCCAGCAGCTTAGCCTCAGACAGGAACTATGGCTACACCTTC. This translates into CASSLASDRNYGYTF. The gene calls are TRBV11-2 and TRBJ1-2, with D perhaps matching TRBD1 (6 bases). The length of the CDR3 is 15 residues. The germline V gene encodes CDR1 SGHAT and CDR2 FQNNGV. Trimming cost V 1 base and J 2 bases, with 11 bases left between them.